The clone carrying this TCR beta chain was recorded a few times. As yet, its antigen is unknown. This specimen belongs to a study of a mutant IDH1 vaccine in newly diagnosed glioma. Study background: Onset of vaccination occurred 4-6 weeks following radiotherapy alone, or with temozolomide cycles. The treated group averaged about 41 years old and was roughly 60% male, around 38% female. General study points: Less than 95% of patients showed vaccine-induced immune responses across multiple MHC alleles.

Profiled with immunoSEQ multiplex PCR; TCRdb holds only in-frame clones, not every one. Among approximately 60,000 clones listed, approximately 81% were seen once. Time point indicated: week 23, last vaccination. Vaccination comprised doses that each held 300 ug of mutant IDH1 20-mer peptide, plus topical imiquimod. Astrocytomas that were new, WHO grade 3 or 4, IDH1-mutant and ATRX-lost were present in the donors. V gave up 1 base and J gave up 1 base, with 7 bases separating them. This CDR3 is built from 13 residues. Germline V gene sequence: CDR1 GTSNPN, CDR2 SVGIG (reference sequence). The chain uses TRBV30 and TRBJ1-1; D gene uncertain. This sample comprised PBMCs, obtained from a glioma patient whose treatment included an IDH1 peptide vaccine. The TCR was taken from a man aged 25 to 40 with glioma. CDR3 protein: CAWSGRWNTEAFF. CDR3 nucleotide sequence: TGTGCCTGGAGTGGAAGATGGAACACTGAAGCTTTCTTT.